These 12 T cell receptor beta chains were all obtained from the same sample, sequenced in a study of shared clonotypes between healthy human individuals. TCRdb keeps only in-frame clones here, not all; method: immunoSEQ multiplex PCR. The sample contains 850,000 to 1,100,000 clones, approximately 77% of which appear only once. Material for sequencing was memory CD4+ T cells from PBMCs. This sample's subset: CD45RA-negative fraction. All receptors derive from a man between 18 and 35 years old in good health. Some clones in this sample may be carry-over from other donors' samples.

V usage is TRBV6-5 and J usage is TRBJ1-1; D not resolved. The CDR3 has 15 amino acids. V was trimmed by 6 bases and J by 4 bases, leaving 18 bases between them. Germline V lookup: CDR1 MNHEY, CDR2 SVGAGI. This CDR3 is CASSPTDGLFTEAFF. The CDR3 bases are TGTGCCAGCAGCCCCACTGACGGGTTATTCACTGAAGCTTTCTTT.

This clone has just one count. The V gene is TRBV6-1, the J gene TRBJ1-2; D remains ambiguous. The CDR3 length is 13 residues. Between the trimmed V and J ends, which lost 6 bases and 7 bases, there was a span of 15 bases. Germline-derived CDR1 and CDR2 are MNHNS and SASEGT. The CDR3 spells CASREGFILGYTF. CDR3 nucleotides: TGTGCCAGCAGGGAGGGTTTTATTCTTGGCTACACCTTC.

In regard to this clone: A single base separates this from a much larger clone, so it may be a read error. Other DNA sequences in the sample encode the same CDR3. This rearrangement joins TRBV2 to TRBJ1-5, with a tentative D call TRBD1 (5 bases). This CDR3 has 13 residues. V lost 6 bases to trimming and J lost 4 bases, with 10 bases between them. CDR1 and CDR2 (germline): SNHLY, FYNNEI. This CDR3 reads CASSSDRNQPQHF. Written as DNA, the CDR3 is TGTGCCAGCAGCTCCGACAGAAATCAGCCCCAGCATTTT.

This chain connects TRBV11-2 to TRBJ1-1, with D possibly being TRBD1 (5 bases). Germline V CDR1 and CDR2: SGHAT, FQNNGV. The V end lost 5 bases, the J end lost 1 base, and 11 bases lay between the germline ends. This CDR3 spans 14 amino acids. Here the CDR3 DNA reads TGTGCCAGCAGCCATAGAGGACAGAACACTGAAGCTTTCTTT. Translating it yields CASSHRGQNTEAFF. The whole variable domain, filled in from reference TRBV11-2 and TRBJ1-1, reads EAGVAQSPRYKIIEKRQSVAFWCNPISGHATLYWYQQILGQGPKLLIQFQNNGVVDDSQLPKDRFSAERLKGVDSTLKIQPAKLEDSAVYLCASSHRGQNTEAFFGQGTRLTVV.

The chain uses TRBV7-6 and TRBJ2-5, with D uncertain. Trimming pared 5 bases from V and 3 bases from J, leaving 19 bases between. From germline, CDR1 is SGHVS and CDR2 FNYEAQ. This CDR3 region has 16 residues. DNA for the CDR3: TGTGCCAGCAGCGTAGGGCTTGGGAAATATAAAGAGACCCAGTACTTC. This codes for CASSVGLGKYKETQYF.

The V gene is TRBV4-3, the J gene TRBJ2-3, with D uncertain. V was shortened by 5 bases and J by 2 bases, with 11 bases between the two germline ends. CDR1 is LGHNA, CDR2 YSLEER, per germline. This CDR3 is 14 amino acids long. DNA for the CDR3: TGCGCCAGCAGCGGTTCCTATCTCACAGATACGCAGTATTTT. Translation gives CASSGSYLTDTQYF.

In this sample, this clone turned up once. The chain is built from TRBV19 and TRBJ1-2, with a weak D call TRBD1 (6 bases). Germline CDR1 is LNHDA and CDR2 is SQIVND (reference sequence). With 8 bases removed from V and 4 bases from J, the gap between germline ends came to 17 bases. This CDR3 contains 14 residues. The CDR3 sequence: CASRNGGASYGYTF. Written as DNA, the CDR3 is TGTGCCAGTCGCAACGGGGGGGCGTCCTATGGCTACACCTTC.

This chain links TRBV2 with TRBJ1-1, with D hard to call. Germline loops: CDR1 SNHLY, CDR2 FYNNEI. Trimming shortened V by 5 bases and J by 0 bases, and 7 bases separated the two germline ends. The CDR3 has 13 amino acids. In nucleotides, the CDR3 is TGTGCCAGCAGTTTGGGGATGAACACTGAAGCTTTCTTT. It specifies CASSLGMNTEAFF. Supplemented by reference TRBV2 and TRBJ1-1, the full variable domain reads EPEVTQTPSHQVTQMGQEVILRCVPISNHLYFYWYRQILGQKVEFLVSFYNNEISEKSEIFDDQFSVERPDGSNFTLKIRSTKLEDSAMYFCASSLGMNTEAFFGQGTRLTVV.

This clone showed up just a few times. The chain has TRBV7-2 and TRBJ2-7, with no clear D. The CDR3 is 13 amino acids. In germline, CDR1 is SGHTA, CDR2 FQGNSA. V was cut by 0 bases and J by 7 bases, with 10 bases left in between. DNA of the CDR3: TGTGCCAGCAGCTTAGCTGGCCCGGAGGAGCAGTACTTC. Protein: CASSLAGPEEQYF.

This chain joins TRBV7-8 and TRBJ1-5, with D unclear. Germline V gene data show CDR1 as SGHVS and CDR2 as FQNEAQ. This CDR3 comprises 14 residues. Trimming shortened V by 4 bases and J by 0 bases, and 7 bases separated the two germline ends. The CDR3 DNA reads TGTGCCAGCAGCTACGGATATAGCAATCAGCCCCAGCATTTT. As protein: CASSYGYSNQPQHF.

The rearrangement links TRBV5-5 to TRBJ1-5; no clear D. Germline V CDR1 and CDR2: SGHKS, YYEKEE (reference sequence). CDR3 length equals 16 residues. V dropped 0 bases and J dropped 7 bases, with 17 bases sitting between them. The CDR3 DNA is TGTGCCAGCAGCTTGGAGTTGTTACGATGGGAACAGCCCCAGCATTTT. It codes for CASSLELLRWEQPQHF.

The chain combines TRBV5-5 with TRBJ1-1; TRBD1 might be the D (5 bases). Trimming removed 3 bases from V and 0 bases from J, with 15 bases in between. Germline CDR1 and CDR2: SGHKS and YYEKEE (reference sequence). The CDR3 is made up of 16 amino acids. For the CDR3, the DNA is TGTGCCAGCAGCTATTCACCGGGACGGATGAACACTGAAGCTTTCTTT. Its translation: CASSYSPGRMNTEAFF.